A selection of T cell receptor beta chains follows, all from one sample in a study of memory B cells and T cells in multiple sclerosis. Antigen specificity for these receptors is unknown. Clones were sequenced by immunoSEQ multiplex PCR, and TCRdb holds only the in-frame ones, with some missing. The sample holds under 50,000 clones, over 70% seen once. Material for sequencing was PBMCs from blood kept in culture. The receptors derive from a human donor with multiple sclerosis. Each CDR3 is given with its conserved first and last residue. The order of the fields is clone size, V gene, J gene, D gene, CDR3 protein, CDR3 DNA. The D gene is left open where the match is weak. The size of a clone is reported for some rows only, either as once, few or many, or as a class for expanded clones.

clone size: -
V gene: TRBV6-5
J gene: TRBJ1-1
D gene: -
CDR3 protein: CASSYSGRGATEAFF
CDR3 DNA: TGTGCCAGCAGTTACTCCGGGCGGGGCGCGACTGAAGCTTTCTTT

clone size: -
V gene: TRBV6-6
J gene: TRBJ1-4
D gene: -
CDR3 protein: CASRDTGSNEKLFF
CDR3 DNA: TGTGCCAGCAGGGACACAGGTTCGAATGAAAAACTGTTTTTT

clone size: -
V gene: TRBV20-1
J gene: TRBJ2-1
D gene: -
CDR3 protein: CSALYYNEQFF
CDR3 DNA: TGCAGTGCTCTCTACTACAATGAGCAGTTCTTC

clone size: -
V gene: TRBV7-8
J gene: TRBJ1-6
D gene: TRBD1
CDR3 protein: CASSNSPGQYSPLHF
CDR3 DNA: TGTGCCAGCAGCAATAGCCCGGGACAGTATTCACCCCTCCACTTT

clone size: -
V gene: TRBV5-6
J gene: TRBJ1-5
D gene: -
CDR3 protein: CASSLERTQPQHF
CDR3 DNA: TGTGCCAGCAGCTTGGAAAGGACTCAGCCCCAGCATTTT

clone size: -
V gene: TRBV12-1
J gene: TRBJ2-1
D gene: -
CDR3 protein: CASSFGAGRSYNEQFF
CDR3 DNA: TGTGCCAGCAGCTTTGGAGCAGGGCGATCCTACAATGAGCAGTTCTTC

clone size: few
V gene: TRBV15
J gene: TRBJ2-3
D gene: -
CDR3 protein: CATSRATSSTTDTQYF
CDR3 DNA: TGTGCCACCAGCAGAGCAACAAGCTCTACCACAGATACGCAGTATTTT

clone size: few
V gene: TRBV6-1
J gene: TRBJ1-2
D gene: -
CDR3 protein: CASSEGRGRYGYTF
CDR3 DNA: TGTGCCAGCAGTGAAGGCAGGGGTCGTTATGGCTACACCTTC

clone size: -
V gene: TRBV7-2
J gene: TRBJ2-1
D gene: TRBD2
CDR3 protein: CASSPAGLAVNEQFF
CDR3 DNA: TGTGCCAGCAGCCCCGCTGGGCTAGCGGTCAATGAGCAGTTCTTC

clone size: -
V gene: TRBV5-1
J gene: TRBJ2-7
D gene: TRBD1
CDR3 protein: CASSLAGTGGFEQYF
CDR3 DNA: TGCGCCAGCAGCTTGGCAGGGACAGGGGGCTTCGAGCAGTACTTC

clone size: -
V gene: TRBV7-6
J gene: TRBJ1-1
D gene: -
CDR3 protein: CASSLTGDFEAFF
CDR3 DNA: TGTGCCAGCAGCCTAACCGGGGACTTTGAAGCTTTCTTT

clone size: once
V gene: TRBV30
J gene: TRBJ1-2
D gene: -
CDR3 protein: CAWSVVSGIHYGYTF
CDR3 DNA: TGTGCCTGGAGTGTGGTCTCCGGAATTCACTATGGCTACACCTTC

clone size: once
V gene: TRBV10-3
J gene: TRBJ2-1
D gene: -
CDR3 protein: CAISDRGRYNEQFF
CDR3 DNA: TGTGCCATCAGTGATAGGGGACGGTACAATGAGCAGTTCTTC

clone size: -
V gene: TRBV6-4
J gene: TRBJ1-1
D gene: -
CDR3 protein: CAIGTPGGTEAFF
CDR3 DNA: TGTGCCATCGGGACTCCCGGGGGCACTGAAGCTTTCTTT

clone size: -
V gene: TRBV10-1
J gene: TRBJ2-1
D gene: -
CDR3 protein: CASTALHTYNEQFF
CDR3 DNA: TGCGCCAGCACCGCTCTTCACACCTACAATGAGCAGTTCTTC